This TCR beta chain was identified during a study of technical replicates of blood from a handful of donors. Libraries were prepared by immunoSEQ multiplex PCR; TCRdb keeps only in-frame clonotypes and omits some of them. The table records tens of thousands of clones, 90% to 98% of them present only once. CDR1 and CDR2 (germline): SQVTM, ANQGSEA. The CDR3 extends over 15 amino acids. Deletions cut 1 base from V and 6 bases from J, with 15 bases between. The genes are TRBV29-1 and TRBJ2-2; TRBD2 might be the D (6 bases). Material: T cells isolated from PBMCs. The origin of this receptor is a human donor in good health. In DNA form, the CDR3 reads TGCAGCGTTGAAGTGGGGATGGGGGGTTCCGGGGAGCTGTTTTTT. It is translated as CSVEVGMGGSGELFF.